Listed here are 15 T cell receptor beta chains from one sample, sequenced in a study of identical twins. MiXCR was run by TCRdb on the 5' RACE reads, yielding one entry per CDR3 protein. The profile shows around 490,000 distinct CDR3 sequences, around 22% of them singletons. These data also featured in a second study, about yellow fever vaccine responses in identical twins.

Sequences were obtained from CD4+ T cells sorted from blood. These receptors came from a woman aged 18-29 years in good health.

In this sample, this clonotype turned up a few times. The chain has TRBV7-2 and TRBJ2-1; 8 bases line up with TRBD2. The CDR3 has 15 residues. Germline CDR1 SGHTA, CDR2 FQGNSA. V shed 4 bases and J 4 bases; nucleotides not matched to a gene: 6. CDR3 region: CASSSLAGCYNEQFF. Here the CDR3 DNA reads TGTGCCAGCAGCTCTTTAGCGGGATGTTACAATGAGCAGTTCTTC.

The rearrangement links TRBV5-5 to TRBJ1-2, with TRBD1 as a possible D gene (6 bases). The V end lost 3 bases, the J end lost 0 bases, and 12 bases lay between the germline ends. This CDR3 has 15 residues. The germline CDR1 and CDR2 sequences are SGHKS and YYEKEE (reference sequence). The CDR3 nucleotides read TGTGCCAGCAGCTCTCAGGGACAACCTAACTATGGCTACACCTTC. Its protein is CASSSQGQPNYGYTF.

The chain employs TRBV27 and TRBJ2-1; TRBD1 agrees at 8 bases. V shed 1 base, J shed 5 bases, and the junction held 7 bases outside the gene matches. The CDR3 has 16 amino acids. Germline V CDR1 and CDR2: MNHEY, SMNVEV (reference sequence). The CDR3 region has the DNA TGTGCCAGCAGTTTATGGGCAGGGGGCAAGGACAATGAGCAGTTCTTC. The encoded protein is CASSLWAGGKDNEQFF.

V gene TRBV5-1 combines with J gene TRBJ1-3; TRBD1 matches 7 bases. The CDR3 loop spans 15 amino acids. V lost 4 bases, J lost 2 bases, and 6 bases stayed unmatched. Per germline, CDR1 SGHRS and CDR2 YFSETQ. Here the CDR3 reads CASSGDRAPGNTIYF. The CDR3 DNA reads TGCGCCAGCAGCGGAGACAGGGCCCCTGGAAACACCATATATTTT. Complete variable domain (other parts from reference TRBV5-1 and TRBJ1-3): KAGVTQTPRYLIKTRGQQVTLSCSPISGHRSVSWYQQTPGQGLQFLFEYFSETQRNKGNFPGRFSGRQFSNSRSEMNVSTLELGDSALYLCASSGDRAPGNTIYFGEGSWLTVV.

The chain employs TRBV28 and TRBJ1-5; D is unclear. V was cut by 3 bases and J by 6 bases, with 12 bases left in between. CDR3 length: 14 residues. The V gene's germline CDR1 is MDHEN and CDR2 SYDVKM. CDR3 amino acids: CASSFMEWSQPQHF. The CDR3 DNA is TGTGCCAGCAGTTTCATGGAGTGGAGTCAGCCCCAGCATTTT.

This clonotype turned up a few times. The rearrangement joins TRBV14 to TRBJ2-3, with 14 nucleotides matching TRBD2. The CDR3 is 16 residues long. The V and J ends lost 4 bases and 6 bases, in that order; junction bases with no gene match: 6. Germline V gene data show CDR1 as SGHDN and CDR2 as FVKESK. The CDR3 region is CASSLPGLAGVDTQYF. The CDR3 region has the DNA TGTGCCAGCAGCCTACCGGGACTAGCGGGAGTTGATACGCAGTATTTT.

This clonotype was counted only a few times. The chain uses TRBV27 and TRBJ2-1, with 8 bases aligning to TRBD1. Trimming removed 5 bases from V and 7 bases from J; junction bases left unmatched: 10. The CDR3 extends over 15 amino acids. Germline loops: CDR1 MNHEY, CDR2 SMNVEV (reference sequence). The CDR3 sequence: CASSPRTGWGNEQFF. CDR3 DNA sequence: TGTGCCAGCAGTCCCCGGACAGGGTGGGGGAATGAGCAGTTCTTC.

This clonotype turned up a few times. The chain employs TRBV10-1 and TRBJ2-3; D gene ambiguous. Germline V gene sequence: CDR1 WNHNN, CDR2 SYGVQD (reference sequence). The CDR3 length is 14 residues. V lost 8 bases, J lost 8 bases, and 20 bases lay in between. The CDR3 here is CASQPDHHLGTQYF. The CDR3 region has the DNA TGCGCCAGCCAACCGGACCACCACCTGGGTACGCAGTATTTT.

A few counts support this clonotype. The chain recombines TRBV2 with TRBJ2-2; TRBD2 aligns across 10 bases. The CDR3 covers 15 residues. V trimming: 7 bases; J trimming: 5 bases; junction bases outside the gene matches: 7. The germline V gene encodes CDR1 SNHLY and CDR2 FYNNEI. The CDR3 here is CASKPGLAWTGELFF. The CDR3 coding sequence is TGTGCCAGCAAACCGGGACTAGCGTGGACCGGGGAGCTGTTTTTT.

The DNA for the CDR3 is TGTGCCAGCAGCTTGGACCTCCGGGGCATTCAGTACTTC. Translation gives CASSLDLRGIQYF. This sequence joins TRBV5-5 and TRBJ2-4; D possibly corresponds to TRBD2 (5 bases). In germline, CDR1 is SGHKS, CDR2 YYEKEE (reference sequence). V dropped 0 bases and J dropped 9 bases, with 10 bases sitting between them. The length of the CDR3 is 13 residues.

Only a few counts were recorded for this clonotype. CDR3 DNA sequence: TGTGCCAGCAGTCCCGGGATGACTAGCACAGATACGCAGTATTTT. It translates to CASSPGMTSTDTQYF. The chain uses TRBV11-2 and TRBJ2-3, with D possibly TRBD2 on 5 matching bases. The germline gives CDR1 SGHAT, CDR2 FQNNGV. The CDR3 totals 15 residues. V lost 6 bases to trimming and J lost 0 bases, with 13 bases between them.

This clonotype was observed a few times. The genes are TRBV16 and TRBJ1-1; no firm D call. There are 15 residues in the CDR3. CDR1 is KGHSY and CDR2 is FQNENV in the germline V gene. The germline V and J ends were trimmed by 2 bases and 4 bases, with 14 bases remaining between them. CDR3 loop: CASSQASFSSTEAFF. CDR3 coding DNA: TGTGCCAGCAGCCAAGCCTCTTTTTCGAGCACTGAAGCTTTCTTT.

The chain carries TRBV2 and TRBJ1-6, with no clear D. The V and J ends lost 6 bases and 6 bases respectively, with 12 bases between them. Germline CDR1 is SNHLY and CDR2 is FYNNEI. This CDR3 region has 14 residues. CDR3 in amino acids: CASRTEIVNSPLHF. The DNA of the CDR3 is TGTGCCAGCAGAACAGAAATAGTTAATTCACCCCTCCACTTT.

This chain joins TRBV12-3 or TRBV12-4 and TRBJ1-1; no definite D call. The CDR3 is made up of 14 amino acids. V lost 2 bases, J lost 3 bases, and 10 bases lay in between. The CDR3 sequence is CASSLFRSHTEAFF. The CDR3 coding sequence is TGTGCCAGCAGTTTATTCAGGTCGCACACTGAAGCTTTCTTT.

The V call is TRBV20-1, the J call TRBJ1-2; possible D gene TRBD1, 6 bases. The V gene's germline CDR1 is DFQATT and CDR2 SNEGSKA (reference sequence). CDR3 size: 13 residues. Trimming stripped 4 bases from V and 8 bases from J, with 17 bases between. The CDR3 here is CSAKQGLQRGYTF. DNA for the CDR3: TGCAGTGCTAAACAGGGACTCCAACGGGGCTACACCTTC.